This TCR beta chain was captured by sequencing in a study of T-cell memory formation after mild COVID-19. Whole-study results and caveats: Among clones contracting day 15 to 85, CD4/CD8 was balanced, whereas later expanders leaned CD4+.

The length of the CDR3 is 10 residues. V was pared by 5 bases and J by 7 bases, with 6 bases between. Germline values: CDR1 DFQATT, CDR2 SNEGSKA (reference sequence). TCRdb called the 5' RACE reads again in MiXCR, with one record for every CDR3 protein. The sample lists about 180,000 distinct CDR3 sequences, under 20% occurring once. In this sample, this clonotype turned up a few times. What it binds is unknown. Sequenced material: PBMCs or a T cell subset sorted from them (not recorded which). This TCR was sampled from an adult woman who had mild COVID-19 (a few samples of this study predate the infection). Cell type and time point are not known. The chain uses TRBV20-1 and TRBJ2-4, with D perhaps assigned TRBD1 or TRBD2 (5 bases each). CDR3 sequence: CSAGTNIQYF. The CDR3 region has the DNA TGCAGTGCTGGGACGAACATTCAGTACTTC.